These 8 T cell receptor beta chains came from one sample sequenced in a study of T cell clonality in common variable immunodeficiency. Here immunoSEQ multiplex PCR was the method, and the copy in TCRdb shows in-frame clones only, minus some. The repertoire consists of 40,000 to 50,000 clones, none detected only once. What was sequenced was peripheral blood mononuclear cells. The receptors were gathered from a person aged 18 to 75 in good health.

A remark on this clone: Coverage ceases 3 residues before the CDR3 finishes, and the germline J gene fills in the end. This rearrangement joins TRBV6-2 or TRBV6-3 to TRBJ1-2; tentatively, D is TRBD1 (5 bases). There are 15 residues in the CDR3. CDR1 is MNHEY, CDR2 SVGEGT, per germline. The CDR3 bases that were read are TGTGCCAGCAGTTACTACAGGTCCAGCAGGTGGGAC. Its translation: CASSYYRSSRWD. The entire CDR3 sequence reads CASSYYRSSRWDYTF.

This clone was found a few times. The read halts 3 residues ahead of the CDR3 end, with the missing end drawn from the germline J gene. V gene TRBV18 combines with J gene TRBJ2-4; the D gene is possibly TRBD1 (5 bases). CDR1 KGHSH and CDR2 LQKENI come from the germline V gene. The length of the CDR3 is 15 residues. The CDR3: CASSPVTGPVYGQYF. The sequenced part of the CDR3 DNA is TGTGCCAGCTCACCGGTCACAGGACCCGTCTATGGT.

This clone occurred many times. The read gets to within 3 residues of the CDR3 end, and the germline J gene fills in the rest. This rearrangement joins TRBV7-6 to TRBJ2-4, with D hard to call. Germline-derived CDR1 and CDR2 are SGHVS and FNYEAQ. This CDR3 has 15 amino acids. The V end was cut by 1 base, the J end by 2 bases, with 9 bases between. The sequenced part of the CDR3 DNA is TGTGCCAGCAGCTTAGGGCCCCAACCCAAAAACATT. It specifies CASSLGPQPKNI. Given in full, the CDR3 is CASSLGPQPKNIQYF. Full variable domain (outside the CDR3, taken from reference TRBV7-6 and TRBJ2-4): GAGVSQSPRYKVTKRGQDVALRCDPISGHVSLYWYRQALGQGPEFLTYFNYEAQQDKSGLPNDRFSAERPEGSISTLTIQRTEQRDSAMYRCASSLGPQPKNIQYFGAGTRLSVL.

This clone showed up just a few times. The observed sequence ends 3 residues before the CDR3 terminus, with the missing tail filled in from the germline J gene. The V call is TRBV2, the J call TRBJ1-2; 8 bases are shared with TRBD1. This CDR3 is 18 amino acids long. Germline CDR1 SNHLY, CDR2 FYNNEI. CDR3 region: CASKGERGRGRESAGYTF. CDR3 DNA (partial): TGTGCCAGCAAGGGGGAAAGAGGCAGGGGGCGCGAATCGGCCGGC.

Ten or more counts support this clone. The read gets to within 3 residues of the CDR3 end, and the germline J gene fills in the rest. The rearrangement uses TRBV29-1 and TRBJ2-7; possible D gene TRBD1, 6 bases. Germline values: CDR1 SQVTM, CDR2 ANQGSEA. Trimming removed 4 bases from V and 4 bases from J, with 11 bases in between. This CDR3 is built from 12 residues. The CDR3 DNA, read in part, is TGCAGCGTTGTGGGCAGGGGATACGAG. Protein: CSVVGRGYE. The entire CDR3 protein is CSVVGRGYEQYF.

With regard to this clone: Sequencing ends 3 residues short of the CDR3 end; the germline J gene provides the rest. The genes are TRBV2 and TRBJ2-1; possibly TRBD1 for D (5 bases). The CDR3 sequence is 14 residues long. The germline gives CDR1 SNHLY, CDR2 FYNNEI. V lost 2 bases and J lost 3, with 8 bases in between. Incomplete CDR3 DNA: TGTGCCAGCAGTGAAATGGGGCGCTACAATGAG. As protein: CASSEMGRYNE. The whole CDR3 sequence is CASSEMGRYNEQFF.

This clone was detected ten times or more. The observed sequence ends 3 residues before the CDR3 terminus, with the missing tail filled in from the germline J gene. V gene TRBV19 combines with J gene TRBJ2-7, with 9 nucleotides matching TRBD2. V was pared by 1 base and J by 6 bases, with 10 bases of the junction left unmatched. CDR3 size: 16 residues. Germline V gives CDR1 LNHDA, CDR2 SQIVND (reference sequence). CDR3 amino acids: CASSIAAGGQVGEQYF. The part of the CDR3 DNA that was read is TGTGCCAGTAGTATAGCTGCGGGGGGGCAAGTAGGCGAG.

This clone was picked up many times. The read gets to within 3 residues of the CDR3 end, and the germline J gene fills in the rest. The rearrangement joins TRBV6-2 or TRBV6-3 to TRBJ1-1; D perhaps matches TRBD1 (6 bases). Germline lookup yields CDR1 MNHEY and CDR2 SVGEGT. The CDR3 covers 16 residues. V was shortened by 2 bases and J by 0 bases, with 13 bases between the two germline ends. The CDR3: CASSYHQGQLNTEAFF. The CDR3 bases that were read are TGTGCCAGCAGTTACCACCAAGGACAGCTGAACACTGAA.